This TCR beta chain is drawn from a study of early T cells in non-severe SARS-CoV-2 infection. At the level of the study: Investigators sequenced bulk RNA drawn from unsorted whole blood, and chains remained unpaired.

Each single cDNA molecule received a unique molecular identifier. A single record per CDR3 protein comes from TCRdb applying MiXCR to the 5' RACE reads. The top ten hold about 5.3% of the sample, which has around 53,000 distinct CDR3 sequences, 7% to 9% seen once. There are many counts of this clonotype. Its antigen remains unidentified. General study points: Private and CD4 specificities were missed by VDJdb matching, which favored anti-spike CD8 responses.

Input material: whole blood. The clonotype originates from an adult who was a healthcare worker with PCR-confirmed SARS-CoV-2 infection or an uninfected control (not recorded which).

CDR3 coding DNA: TGCAGCGCCGTCCGGGGGGCCTTCTATGGCTACACCTTC. Protein: CSAVRGAFYGYTF. The V gene is TRBV29-1, the J gene TRBJ1-2; maybe TRBD1 (6 bases). The CDR3 consists of 13 residues. The ends were cut back, 7 bases at V and 4 bases at J, with 16 bases in the middle. Germline V lookup: CDR1 SQVTM, CDR2 ANQGSEA. The variable domain in full, with the rest retrieved from reference TRBV29-1 and TRBJ1-2, is SAVISQKPSRDICQRGTSLTIQCQVDSQVTMMFWYRQQPGQSLTLIATANQGSEATYESGFVIDKFPISRPNLTFSTLTVSNMSPEDSSIYLCSAVRGAFYGYTFGSGTRLTVV.